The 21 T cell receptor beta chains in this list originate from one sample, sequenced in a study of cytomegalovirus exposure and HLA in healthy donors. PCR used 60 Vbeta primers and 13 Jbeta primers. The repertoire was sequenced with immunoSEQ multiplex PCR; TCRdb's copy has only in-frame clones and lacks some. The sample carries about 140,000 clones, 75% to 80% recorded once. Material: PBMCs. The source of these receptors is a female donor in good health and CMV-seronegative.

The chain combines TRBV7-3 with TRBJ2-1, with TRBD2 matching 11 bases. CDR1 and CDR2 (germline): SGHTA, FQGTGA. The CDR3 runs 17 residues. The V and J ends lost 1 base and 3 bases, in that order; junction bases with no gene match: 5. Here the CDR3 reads CASSLMSGTSGYNEQFF. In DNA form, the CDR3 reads TGTGCCAGCAGCTTAATGTCGGGGACTAGCGGCTACAATGAGCAGTTCTTC.

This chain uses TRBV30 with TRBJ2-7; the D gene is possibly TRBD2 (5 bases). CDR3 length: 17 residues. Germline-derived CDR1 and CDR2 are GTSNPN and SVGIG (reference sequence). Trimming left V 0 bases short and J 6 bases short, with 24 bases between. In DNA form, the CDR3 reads TGTGCCTGGAGTGTACGTGGGCCGGAGGATATCCTTGGCGAGCAGTACTTC. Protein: CAWSVRGPEDILGEQYF. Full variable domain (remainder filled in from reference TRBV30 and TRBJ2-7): SQTIHQWPATLVQPVGSPLSLECTVEGTSNPNLYWYRQAAGRGLQLLFYSVGIGQISSEVPQNLSASRPQDRQFILSSKKLLLSDSGFYLCAWSVRGPEDILGEQYFGPGTRLTVT.

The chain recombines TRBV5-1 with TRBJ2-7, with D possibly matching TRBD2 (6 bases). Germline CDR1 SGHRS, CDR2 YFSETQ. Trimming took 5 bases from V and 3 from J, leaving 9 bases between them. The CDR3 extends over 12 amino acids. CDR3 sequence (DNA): TGCGCCAGCAGGGAGGGCCGCTACGAGCAGTACTTC. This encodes CASREGRYEQYF.

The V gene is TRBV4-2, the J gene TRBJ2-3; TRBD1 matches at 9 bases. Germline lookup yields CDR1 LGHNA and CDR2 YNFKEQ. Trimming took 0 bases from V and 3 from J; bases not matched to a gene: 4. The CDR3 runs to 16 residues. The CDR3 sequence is CASSQDPGTGTDTQYF. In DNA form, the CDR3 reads TGTGCCAGCAGCCAAGATCCGGGGACAGGGACAGATACGCAGTATTTT.

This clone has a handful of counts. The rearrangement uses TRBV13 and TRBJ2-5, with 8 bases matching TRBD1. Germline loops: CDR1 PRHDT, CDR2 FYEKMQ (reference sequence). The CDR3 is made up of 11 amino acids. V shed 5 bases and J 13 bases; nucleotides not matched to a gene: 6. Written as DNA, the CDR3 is TGTGCCAGCAGCAGAAGACAGGGGATGTACTTC. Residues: CASSRRQGMYF.

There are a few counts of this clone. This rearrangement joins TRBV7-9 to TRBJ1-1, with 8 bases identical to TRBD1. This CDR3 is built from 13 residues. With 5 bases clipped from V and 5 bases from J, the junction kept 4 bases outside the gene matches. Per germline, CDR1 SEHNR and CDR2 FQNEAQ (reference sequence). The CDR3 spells CASSTGGVTEAFF. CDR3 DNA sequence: TGTGCCAGCAGCACAGGGGGAGTTACTGAAGCTTTCTTT.

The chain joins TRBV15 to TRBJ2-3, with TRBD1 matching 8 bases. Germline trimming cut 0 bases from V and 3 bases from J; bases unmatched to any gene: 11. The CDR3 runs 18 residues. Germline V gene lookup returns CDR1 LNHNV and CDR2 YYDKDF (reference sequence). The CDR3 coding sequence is TGTGCCACCAGCAGAGAAAGGGCCAGGGGGCTTGATACAGATACGCAGTATTTT. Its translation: CATSRERARGLDTDTQYF.

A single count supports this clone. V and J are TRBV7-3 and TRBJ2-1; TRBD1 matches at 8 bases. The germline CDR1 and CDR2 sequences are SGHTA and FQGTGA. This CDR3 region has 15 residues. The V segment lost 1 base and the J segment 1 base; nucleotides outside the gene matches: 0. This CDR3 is CASSLRQGSYNEQFF. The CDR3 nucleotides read TGTGCCAGCAGCTTAAGACAGGGGTCCTACAATGAGCAGTTCTTC.

In nucleotides, the CDR3 is TGTGCCACCAAGGGGGGAGGGCCCGTCGATGAGCAGTTCTTC. Amino acids: CATKGGGPVDEQFF. The chain combines TRBV6-5 with TRBJ2-1; possible D gene TRBD2, 7 bases. The ends were cut back, 10 bases at V and 8 bases at J, with 21 bases in the middle. Germline V CDR1 and CDR2: MNHEY, SVGAGI. The CDR3 extends over 14 amino acids.

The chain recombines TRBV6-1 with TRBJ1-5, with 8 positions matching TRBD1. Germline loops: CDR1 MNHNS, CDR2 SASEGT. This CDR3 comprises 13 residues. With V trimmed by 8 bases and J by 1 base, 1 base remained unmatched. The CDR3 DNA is TGTGCCAGCGGACAGGGAAGCAATCAGCCCCAGCATTTT. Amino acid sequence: CASGQGSNQPQHF.

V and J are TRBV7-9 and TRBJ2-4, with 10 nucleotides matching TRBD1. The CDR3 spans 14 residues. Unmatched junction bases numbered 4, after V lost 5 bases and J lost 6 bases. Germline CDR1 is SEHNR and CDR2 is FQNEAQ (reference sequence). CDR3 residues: CASSAGQGRNIQYF. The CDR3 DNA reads TGTGCCAGCAGCGCGGGACAGGGGAGAAACATTCAGTACTTC. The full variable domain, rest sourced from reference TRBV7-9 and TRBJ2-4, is DTGVSQNPRHKITKRGQNVTFRCDPISEHNRLYWYRQTLGQGPEFLTYFQNEAQLEKSRLLSDRFSAERPKGSFSTLEIQRTEQGDSAMYLCASSAGQGRNIQYFGAGTRLSVL.

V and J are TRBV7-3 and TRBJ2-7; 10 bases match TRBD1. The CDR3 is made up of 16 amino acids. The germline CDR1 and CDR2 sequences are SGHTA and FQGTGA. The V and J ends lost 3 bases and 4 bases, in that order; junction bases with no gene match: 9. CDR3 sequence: CASSLAGTGVGYEQYF. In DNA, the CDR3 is TGTGCCAGCAGCTTGGCCGGGACAGGGGTTGGGTACGAGCAGTACTTC.

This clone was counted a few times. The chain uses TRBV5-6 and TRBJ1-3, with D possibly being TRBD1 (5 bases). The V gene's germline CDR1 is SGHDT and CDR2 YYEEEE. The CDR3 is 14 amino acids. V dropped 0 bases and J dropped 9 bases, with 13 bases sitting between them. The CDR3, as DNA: TGTGCCAGCAGCTTGGGTGGAGGGGCGGCCACCATATATTTT. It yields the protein CASSLGGGAATIYF.

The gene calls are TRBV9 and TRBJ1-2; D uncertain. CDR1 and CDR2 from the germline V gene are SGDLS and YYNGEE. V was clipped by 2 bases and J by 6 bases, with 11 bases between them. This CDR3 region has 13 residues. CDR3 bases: TGTGCCAGCAGCGTGGAGGGAATCGATGGCTACACCTTC. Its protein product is CASSVEGIDGYTF.

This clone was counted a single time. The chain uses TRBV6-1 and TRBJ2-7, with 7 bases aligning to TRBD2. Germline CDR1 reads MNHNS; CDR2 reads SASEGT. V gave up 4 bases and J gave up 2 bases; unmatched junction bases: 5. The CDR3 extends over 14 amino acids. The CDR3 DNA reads TGTGCCAGCAGTGTCGCTAGCGGAACCTACGAGCAGTACTTC. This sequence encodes CASSVASGTYEQYF.

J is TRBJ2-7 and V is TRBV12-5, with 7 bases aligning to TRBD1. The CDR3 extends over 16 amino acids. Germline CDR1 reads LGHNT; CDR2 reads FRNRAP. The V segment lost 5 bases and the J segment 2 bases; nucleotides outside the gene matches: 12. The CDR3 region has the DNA TGTGCTAGTGGTCCCCGCCGGGACAGCCAGACCTACGAGCAGTACTTC. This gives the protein CASGPRRDSQTYEQYF.

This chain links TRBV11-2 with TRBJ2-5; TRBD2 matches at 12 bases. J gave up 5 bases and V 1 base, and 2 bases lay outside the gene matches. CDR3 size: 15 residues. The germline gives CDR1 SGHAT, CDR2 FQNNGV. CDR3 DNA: TGTGCCAGCAGCTTAGGACTAGCGGGAGTCGAGACCCAGTACTTC. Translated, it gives CASSLGLAGVETQYF. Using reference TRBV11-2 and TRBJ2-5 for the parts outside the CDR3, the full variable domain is EAGVAQSPRYKIIEKRQSVAFWCNPISGHATLYWYQQILGQGPKLLIQFQNNGVVDDSQLPKDRFSAERLKGVDSTLKIQPAKLEDSAVYLCASSLGLAGVETQYFGPGTRLLVL.

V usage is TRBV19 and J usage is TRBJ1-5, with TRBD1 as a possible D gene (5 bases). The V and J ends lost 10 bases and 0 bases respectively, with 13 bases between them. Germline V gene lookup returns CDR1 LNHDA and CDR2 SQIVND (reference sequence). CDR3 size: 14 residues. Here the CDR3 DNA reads TGTGCCACTACGACAGAATATAGCAATCAGCCCCAGCATTTT. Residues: CATTTEYSNQPQHF. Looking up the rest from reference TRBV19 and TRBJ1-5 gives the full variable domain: DGGITQSPKYLFRKEGQNVTLSCEQNLNHDAMYWYRQDPGQGLRLIYYSQIVNDFQKGDIAEGYSVSREKKESFPLTVTSAQKNPTAFYLCATTTEYSNQPQHFGDGTRLSIL.

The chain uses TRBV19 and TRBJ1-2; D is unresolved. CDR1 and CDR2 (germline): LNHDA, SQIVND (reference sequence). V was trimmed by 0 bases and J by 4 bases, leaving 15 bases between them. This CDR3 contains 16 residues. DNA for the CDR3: TGTGCCAGTAGTATAGATCAGGCAGTCCGAAGCTATGGCTACACCTTC. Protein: CASSIDQAVRSYGYTF.

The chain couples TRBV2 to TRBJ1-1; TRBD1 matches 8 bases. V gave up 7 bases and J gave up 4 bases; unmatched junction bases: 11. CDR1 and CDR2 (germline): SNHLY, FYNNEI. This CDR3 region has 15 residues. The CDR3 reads CASILSGTGGTEAFF. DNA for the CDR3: TGTGCCAGCATCTTATCCGGGACAGGAGGCACTGAAGCTTTCTTT. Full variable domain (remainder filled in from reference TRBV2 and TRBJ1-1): EPEVTQTPSHQVTQMGQEVILRCVPISNHLYFYWYRQILGQKVEFLVSFYNNEISEKSEIFDDQFSVERPDGSNFTLKIRSTKLEDSAMYFCASILSGTGGTEAFFGQGTRLTVV.

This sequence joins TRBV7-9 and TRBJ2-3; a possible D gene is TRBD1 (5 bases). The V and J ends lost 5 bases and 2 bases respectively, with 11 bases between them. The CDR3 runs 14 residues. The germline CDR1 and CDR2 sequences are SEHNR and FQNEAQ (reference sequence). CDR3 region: CASSMTDHTDTQYF. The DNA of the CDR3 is TGTGCCAGCAGCATGACAGACCACACAGATACGCAGTATTTT.